Listed below are T cell receptor beta chains from one sample, sequenced in a study of blood T cells in healthy people across ages. TCRdb re-analysed the 5' RACE reads in MiXCR, keeping a single row per CDR3 protein. The sample records some 640,000 distinct CDR3 sequences, approximately 30% being singletons. The specimen was blood. These receptors originate from a woman of 80 years or more in good health. The CDR3 runs from the conserved cysteine through the conserved F or W. A D gene is named only where the DNA matches it firmly. Where a row states a size, it is once, few, many or the class of an expanded clone; other rows omit it.

DNA,CDR3,D,J,V,size
TGCAGCGTTGGGCAGGGCGGCGAAAAACTGTTTTTT,CSVGQGGEKLFF,-,TRBJ1-4,TRBV29-1,many
TGCAGCGTAGGGCTAGCGGGGATCTCCTACAATGAGCAGTTCTTC,CSVGLAGISYNEQFF,TRBD2,TRBJ2-1,TRBV29-1,many
TGTGCCAGCAGCTTGGAGGCAGGGAGCTCCTACGAGCAGTACTTC,CASSLEAGSSYEQYF,-,TRBJ2-7,TRBV7-2,many
TGTGCTAGTGGTCTGGAGGAGCAGTACTTC,CASGLEEQYF,-,TRBJ2-7,TRBV12-5,-
TGTGCCAGCAGCTTAGTAGCCACTGAAGCTTTCTTT,CASSLVATEAFF,-,TRBJ1-1,TRBV11-2,many
TGTGCCAGCAGTTACTCAGGAGCGGATAATTTAGATACGCAGTATTTT,CASSYSGADNLDTQYF,-,TRBJ2-3,TRBV6-5,-
TGTGCCAGCCGAGGCTATGGAGGCAATCAGCCCCGGCATTTT,CASRGYGGNQPRHF,-,TRBJ1-5,TRBV19,-
TGTGCCAGCAGCAACCCTCGGGGGGAAGGATCGAACTATGGCTACACCTTC,CASSNPRGEGSNYGYTF,-,TRBJ1-2,TRBV7-2,-
TGCAGTGCTAGTGTGGGTAGCGGGACCCAAGAGACCCAGTACTTC,CSASVGSGTQETQYF,TRBD2,TRBJ2-5,TRBV20-1,-
TGTGCCAGCAGTTACTCGGTAAAAGATACGCAGTATTTT,CASSYSVKDTQYF,-,TRBJ2-3,TRBV6-5,many
TGTGCCAGCAGCTTAAAGGCAGGGTATACTGAAGCTTTCTTT,CASSLKAGYTEAFF,-,TRBJ1-1,TRBV7-3,many
TGTGCCAGCAGCTTTGAGCGGGGGGTTAATGAGCAGTTCTTC,CASSFERGVNEQFF,TRBD2,TRBJ2-1,TRBV7-9,many
TGTGCCAGCAGCTGCCCGGGCCAGGGGAATGAGCAGGTCTTC,CASSCPGQGNEQVF,-,TRBJ2-1,TRBV7-3,-
TGTGCCACTCAATTAGAGGGGAACACTGAAGCTTTCTTT,CATQLEGNTEAFF,-,TRBJ1-1,TRBV6-1,few
TGCAGTGCGAGCCGGGACACGGGTGGCTACACCTTC,CSASRDTGGYTF,-,TRBJ1-2,TRBV20-1,-
TGTGCCAGCAGTGCGGGAGGGGCTGGGGCCAACGTCCTGACTTTC,CASSAGGAGANVLTF,TRBD2,TRBJ2-6,TRBV28,-
TGCAGTGCTAGAGATGGGGATTCTGAAGCTTTCTTT,CSARDGDSEAFF,-,TRBJ1-1,TRBV20-1,few
TGTGCCAGCAGTGCCGGGCCTTCACCCCTCCACTTT,CASSAGPSPLHF,-,TRBJ1-6,TRBV12-3/TRBV12-4,many
TGCGCCAGCAGCCAAGACAGGGGAAACACAGATACGCAGTATTTT,CASSQDRGNTDTQYF,-,TRBJ2-3,TRBV4-3,many
TGTGCCAGCAGCTTCCGATCCGGGACTAGCGGGGTTAGCTCCTACAATGAGCAGTTCTTC,CASSFRSGTSGVSSYNEQFF,TRBD2,TRBJ2-1,TRBV7-9,many
TGTGCCGGCAGTTACGGGGGGACGTACAATGAGCAGTTCTTC,CAGSYGGTYNEQFF,TRBD2,TRBJ2-1,TRBV7-2,-
TGCAGTGCTAGAGATCCGGGCCTAACCACTGAAGCTTTCTTT,CSARDPGLTTEAFF,-,TRBJ1-1,TRBV20-1,-
TGCAGTGCTAGCGCCCGCATTACAGATACGCAGTATTTT,CSASARITDTQYF,-,TRBJ2-3,TRBV20-1,-
TGTGCCAGCAGCGTAGGGTACGGGGGAGCGGGGGAGATCCAAGAGACCCAGTACTTC,CASSVGYGGAGEIQETQYF,TRBD2,TRBJ2-5,TRBV9,-
TGTGCCAGCAGCGTAAGCAGGGAAGGCGACTATGGCTACACCTTC,CASSVSREGDYGYTF,-,TRBJ1-2,TRBV9,few
TGTGCCAGCAGCCGACCGACTAGTCAGTCCTACAATGAGCAGTTCTTC,CASSRPTSQSYNEQFF,-,TRBJ2-1,TRBV28,-
TGCAGTGCTAGAGGCTCCTCCCCGGGGGCGACAGATACGCAGTATTTT,CSARGSSPGATDTQYF,-,TRBJ2-3,TRBV20-1,-
TGTGCCACCAGCAGAGGCGGAATAGGGGAAAAACTGTTTTTT,CATSRGGIGEKLFF,-,TRBJ1-4,TRBV15,many
TGTGCCAGCAGTACCGAAGGACAGGGGAGCGCGAACACTGAAGCTTTCTTT,CASSTEGQGSANTEAFF,TRBD1,TRBJ1-1,TRBV27,-
TGTGCCAGTAGTATGGTGTCAGCCTCCCTTCCCTACGAGCAGTACTTC,CASSMVSASLPYEQYF,-,TRBJ2-7,TRBV19,-
TGCAGTGCTCGACCGTATTCGGAGACCCAGTACTTC,CSARPYSETQYF,-,TRBJ2-5,TRBV20-1,many
TGTGCCAGCGGCCCCGACTATTCCGGTACGCAGTATTTT,CASGPDYSGTQYF,-,TRBJ2-3,TRBV7-2,-
TGCAGTGCTAGTCCACAGGGCGTTAACTATGGCTACACCTTC,CSASPQGVNYGYTF,-,TRBJ1-2,TRBV20-1,few